This T cell receptor beta chain was identified during a study of T cells after yellow fever vaccination. Germline V gene sequence: CDR1 LGHNT, CDR2 FRNRAP. This CDR3 is built from 15 residues. The ends were cut back, 7 bases at V and 0 bases at J, with 14 bases in the middle. TCRdb itself ran the 5' RACE reads through MiXCR, one entry per CDR3 protein. The sample lists 250,000 to 400,000 distinct CDR3 sequences, around 4.5% occurring once. The sequencing here drew on PBMCs, taken 15 days after the yellow fever booster vaccination. This receptor was obtained from a man aged 18 to 30 who received the YFV17D yellow fever vaccine. The chain uses TRBV12-5 and TRBJ2-3; a possible D gene is TRBD1 (6 bases). For the CDR3, the DNA is TGTGCTAGTGCCAGGGGCATTCTAAGCACAGATACGCAGTATTTT. Translating gives CASARGILSTDTQYF.